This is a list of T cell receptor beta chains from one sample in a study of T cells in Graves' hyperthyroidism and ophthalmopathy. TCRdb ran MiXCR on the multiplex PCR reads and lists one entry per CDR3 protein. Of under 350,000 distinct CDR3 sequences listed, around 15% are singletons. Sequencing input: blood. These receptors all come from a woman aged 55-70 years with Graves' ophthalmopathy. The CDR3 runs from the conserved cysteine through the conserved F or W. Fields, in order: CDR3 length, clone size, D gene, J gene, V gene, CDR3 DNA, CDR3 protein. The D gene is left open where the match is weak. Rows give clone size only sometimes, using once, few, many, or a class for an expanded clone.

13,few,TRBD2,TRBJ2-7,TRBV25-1,TGTGCCAGCAGCACGGGACTAGCCTACGAGCAGTACTTC,CASSTGLAYEQYF
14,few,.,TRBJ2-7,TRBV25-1,TGTGCCAGCAGTGAATACGACCTCTCCTACGAGCAGTACTTC,CASSEYDLSYEQYF
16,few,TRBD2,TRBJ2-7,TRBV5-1,TGCGCCAGCAGCTTCGGACTAGCGGATTACTCCTACGAGCAGTACTTC,CASSFGLADYSYEQYF
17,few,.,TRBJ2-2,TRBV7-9,TGTGCCAGCAGCGTACCCACAGGGAGACGAGGGCACGGGGAGCTGTTTTTT,CASSVPTGRRGHGELFF
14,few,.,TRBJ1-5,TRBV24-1,TGTGCCACCAGTGATGGCTCAGGGGATCAGCCCCAGCATTTT,CATSDGSGDQPQHF
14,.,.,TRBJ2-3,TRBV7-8,TGTGCCAGCAGCTTCTGGCCTAGCACAGATACGCAGTATTTT,CASSFWPSTDTQYF
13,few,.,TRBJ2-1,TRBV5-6,TGTGCCAGCAGCCCCTACCGATACAATGAGCAGTTCTTC,CASSPYRYNEQFF
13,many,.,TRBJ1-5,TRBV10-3,TGTGCCATCAGTGAGTTAAGCAATCAGCCCCAGCATTTT,CAISELSNQPQHF
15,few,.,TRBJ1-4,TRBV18,TGTGCCAGCTCACCATACTCCGATGTGCAGGGCGAACTGTTTTTT,CASSPYSDVQGELFF
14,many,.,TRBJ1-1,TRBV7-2,TGTGCCAGCAGCTTGTCTCGGACGGACACTGAAGCTTTCTTT,CASSLSRTDTEAFF